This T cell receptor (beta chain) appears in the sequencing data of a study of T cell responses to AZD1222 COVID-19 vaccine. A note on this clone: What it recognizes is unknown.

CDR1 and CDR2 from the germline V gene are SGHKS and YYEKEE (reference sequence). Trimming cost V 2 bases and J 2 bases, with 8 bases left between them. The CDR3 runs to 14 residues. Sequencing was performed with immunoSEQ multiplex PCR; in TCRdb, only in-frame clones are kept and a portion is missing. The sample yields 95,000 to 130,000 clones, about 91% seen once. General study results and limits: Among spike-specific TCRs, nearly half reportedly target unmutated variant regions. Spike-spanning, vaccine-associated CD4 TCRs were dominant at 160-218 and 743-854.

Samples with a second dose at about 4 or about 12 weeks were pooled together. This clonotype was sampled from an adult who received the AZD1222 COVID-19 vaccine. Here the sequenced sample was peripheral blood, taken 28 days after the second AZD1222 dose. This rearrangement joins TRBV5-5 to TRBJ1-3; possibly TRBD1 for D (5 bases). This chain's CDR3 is CASSLWGAGNTIYF. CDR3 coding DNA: TGTGCCAGCAGCTTATGGGGGGCTGGAAACACCATATATTTT.